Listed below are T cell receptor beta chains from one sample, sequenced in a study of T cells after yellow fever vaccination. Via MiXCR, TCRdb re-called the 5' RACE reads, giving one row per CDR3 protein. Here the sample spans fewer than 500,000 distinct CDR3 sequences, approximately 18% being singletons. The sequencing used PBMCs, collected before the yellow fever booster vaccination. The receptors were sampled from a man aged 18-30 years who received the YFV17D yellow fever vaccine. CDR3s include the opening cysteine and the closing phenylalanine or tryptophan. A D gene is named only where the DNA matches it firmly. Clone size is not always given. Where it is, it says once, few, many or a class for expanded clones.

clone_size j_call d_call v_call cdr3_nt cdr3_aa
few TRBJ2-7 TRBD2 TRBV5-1 TGCGCCAGCAGAGAGGACACTAGCGGGGGGTCCGAGCAGTACTTC CASREDTSGGSEQYF
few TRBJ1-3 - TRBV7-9 TGTGCCAGCAGCCCCCGGGACGGGTCCTCTGGAAACACCATATATTTT CASSPRDGSSGNTIYF
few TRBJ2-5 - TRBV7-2 TGTGCCAGCAGCCGGGGGCTCATCCAAGAGACCCAGTACTTC CASSRGLIQETQYF
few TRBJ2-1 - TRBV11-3 TGTGCCAGCAGCCAGCTCTCAGTACAGGGCTACAATGAGCAGTTCTTC CASSQLSVQGYNEQFF
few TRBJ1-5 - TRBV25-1 TGTGCCAGCAGTGAAATGGACAGCGAGACGGGTCAGCCCCAGCATTTT CASSEMDSETGQPQHF
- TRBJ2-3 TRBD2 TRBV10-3 TGTGCCATCAGTGGATCGCGGGGGGGAAGCACAGATACGCAGTATTTT CAISGSRGGSTDTQYF
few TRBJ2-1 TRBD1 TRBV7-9 TGTGCCAGCAGCCAAGGGCGGGACAGGACCTACAATGAGCAGTTCTTC CASSQGRDRTYNEQFF
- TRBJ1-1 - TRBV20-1 TGCAGTGCTAGAGATCAAGTGTTGGCTTTCTTT CSARDQVLAFF
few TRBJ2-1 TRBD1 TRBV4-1 TGCGCCAGCAGCCGAACGACAGGGAGCTCCTACAATGAGCAGTTCTTC CASSRTTGSSYNEQFF
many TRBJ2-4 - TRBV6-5 TGTGCCAGCAGTCCCGGGGCCCAGAGCATTCAGTACTTC CASSPGAQSIQYF
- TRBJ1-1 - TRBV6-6 TGTGCCAGCAGTTACGGAAACAAGTTTACTGAAGCTTTCTTT CASSYGNKFTEAFF
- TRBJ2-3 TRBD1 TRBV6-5 TGTGCCAGCGCCCCGGGACAGGCTAGCACAGATACGCAGTATTTT CASAPGQASTDTQYF
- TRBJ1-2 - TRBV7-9 TGTGCCAGCAGCTCCAGCGTTGACAGACGGTATGGCTACACCTTC CASSSSVDRRYGYTF
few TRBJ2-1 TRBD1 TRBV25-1 TGTGCCAGCAGTATGACAGGGTGGGATGAGCAGTTCTTC CASSMTGWDEQFF
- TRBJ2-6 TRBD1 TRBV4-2 TGTGCCAGCAGCCCGGGACAGGGGGCTGGGGCCAACGTCCTGACTTTC CASSPGQGAGANVLTF
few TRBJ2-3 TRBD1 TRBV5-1 TGCGCCAGCAGCCCCGGGACAGGGTCAGATACGCAGTATTTT CASSPGTGSDTQYF
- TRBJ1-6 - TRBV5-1 TGCGCCAGCAGCTTGGGATGGACGGATAATTCACCCCTCCACTTT CASSLGWTDNSPLHF
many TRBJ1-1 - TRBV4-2 TGTGCCAGCAGCCAAGCAAGGTTCGAGGTTGGGAAAAGGGATTTCTTT CASSQARFEVGKRDFF
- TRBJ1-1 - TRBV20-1 TGCAGTGCTAGTGGGATTCACACTGAAGCTTTCTTT CSASGIHTEAFF
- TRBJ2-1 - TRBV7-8 TGTGCCAGCAGCTTACCAGCCGTCTCCTACAATGAGCAGTTCTTC CASSLPAVSYNEQFF
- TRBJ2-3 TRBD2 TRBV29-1 TGCAGCGTTACCTTACCGGGACTAGCGGGGAGCCGCACAGATACGCAGTATTTT CSVTLPGLAGSRTDTQYF
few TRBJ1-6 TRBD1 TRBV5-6 TGTGCCAGCAGCCCGAGACAGGGGAAGTGGGAATCACCCCTCCACTTT CASSPRQGKWESPLHF
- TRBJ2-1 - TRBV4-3 TGCGCCAGCAGCCTGCAGGTGGCGGCCGTGGATGAGCAGTTCTTC CASSLQVAAVDEQFF
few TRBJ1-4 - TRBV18 TGTGCCAGCTCACCGGGACAAACTAATGAAAAACTGTTTTTT CASSPGQTNEKLFF
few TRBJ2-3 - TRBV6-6 TGTGCCAGCAGTTGGCAGGGAAGTGAGGATACGCAGTATTTT CASSWQGSEDTQYF
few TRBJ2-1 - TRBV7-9 TGTGCCAGCGGGGGGCGAGGGCTGGATGAGCAGTTCTTC CASGGRGLDEQFF
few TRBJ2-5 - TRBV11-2 TGTGCCAGCTCTCCTTCGGTCCAAGAGACCCAGTACTTC CASSPSVQETQYF
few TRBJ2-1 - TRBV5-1 TGCGCCAGCAGCAGACAGCCAGCCGGGGACAATGAGCAGTTCTTC CASSRQPAGDNEQFF
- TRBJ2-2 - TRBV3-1 TGTGCCAGCAGTAAACAGGGCCAAAACACCGGGGAGCTGTTTTTT CASSKQGQNTGELFF
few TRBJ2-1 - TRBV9 TGTGCCAGCAGCGTAGCGGCGGGATACAATGAGCAGTTCTTC CASSVAAGYNEQFF
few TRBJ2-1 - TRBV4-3 TGCGCCAGCAGCCAAGGTAGCCAGACCTACAATGAGCAGTTCTTC CASSQGSQTYNEQFF
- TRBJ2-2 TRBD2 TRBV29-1 TGCAGCGTTACGAGCGGGGGGACGAACACCGGGGAGCTGTTTTTT CSVTSGGTNTGELFF
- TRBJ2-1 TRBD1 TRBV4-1 TGCGCCAGCAGCCAAGTGAGGACAGGGCTCAATGAGCAGTTCTTC CASSQVRTGLNEQFF
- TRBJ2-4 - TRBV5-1 TGCGCCAGCAGCCCAGGACGGAGTCCCAACATTCAGTACTTC CASSPGRSPNIQYF
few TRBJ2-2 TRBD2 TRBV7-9 TGTGCCAGCAGCTCACCGGGAGGGGTTTACACCGGGGAGCTGTTTTTT CASSSPGGVYTGELFF
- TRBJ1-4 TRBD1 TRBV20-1 TGCAGTGCTAGAGATGGGGGACAGGGGTCATTCGGGGCTAATGAAAAACTGTTTTTT CSARDGGQGSFGANEKLFF
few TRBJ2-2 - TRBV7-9 TGTGCCAGCAGCTCCACGAGGGGCAGGGTAACTACCGGGGAGCTGTTTTTT CASSSTRGRVTTGELFF
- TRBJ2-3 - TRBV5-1 TGCGCCAGCAGCCCACCGGACAGAGATACGCAGTATTTT CASSPPDRDTQYF
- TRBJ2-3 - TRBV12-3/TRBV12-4 TGTGCCAGCAGAAGGCTGGGCACAGATACGCAGTATTTT CASRRLGTDTQYF
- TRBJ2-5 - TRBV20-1 TGCAGTGCTAGGGATCGGACCGGCCAAGAGACCCAGTACTTC CSARDRTGQETQYF
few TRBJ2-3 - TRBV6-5 TGTGCCAGCAGTTCGCAGGGTGGCGCAGATACGCAGTATTTT CASSSQGGADTQYF
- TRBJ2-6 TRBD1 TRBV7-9 TGTGCCAGCAGCTGGACCAGGGGGCGTAGCCCCTCTGGGGCCAACGTCCTGACTTTC CASSWTRGRSPSGANVLTF
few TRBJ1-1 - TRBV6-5 TGTGCCAGCAGTTCGTCGTTGTCCACGAACACTGAAGCTTTCTTT CASSSSLSTNTEAFF
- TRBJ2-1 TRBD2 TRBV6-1 TGTGCCAGCAATCCTAGCGGGTTGCTTGAGCAGTTCTTC CASNPSGLLEQFF
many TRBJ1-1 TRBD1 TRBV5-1 TGCGCCAGCAGCTCGGGACAGATGAACACTGAAGCTTTCTTT CASSSGQMNTEAFF
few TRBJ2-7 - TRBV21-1 TGTGCCAGCCGCCCTAGCGGGGGGTACGATAGCTCCTACGAGCAGTACTTC CASRPSGGYDSSYEQYF
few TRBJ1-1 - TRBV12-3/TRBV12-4 TGTGCCAGCAGCCCTCGGGATCCCCCGGCTTTCTTT CASSPRDPPAFF
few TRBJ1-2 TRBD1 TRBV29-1 TGCAGCGTTGATTGGGGACAGGACCACTATGGCTACACCTTC CSVDWGQDHYGYTF
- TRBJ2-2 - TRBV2 TGTGCCAGCAGTTCGACAGAGGAGAACACCGGGGAGCTGTTTTTT CASSSTEENTGELFF
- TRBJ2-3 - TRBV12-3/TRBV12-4 TGTGCCAGCAGCCCAGGCGGCTACACAGATACGCAGTATTTT CASSPGGYTDTQYF
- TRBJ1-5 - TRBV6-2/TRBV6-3 TGTGCCAGCAGTTACAGGATTAGCAATCAGCCCCAGCATTTT CASSYRISNQPQHF
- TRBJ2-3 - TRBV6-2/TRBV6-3 TGTGCCAGCAGCCAAACCGGGGGTACGCAGTATTTT CASSQTGGTQYF